The rows below give T cell receptor beta chains drawn from one sample of a study of OX40 agonist ivuxolimab in advanced cancers. The data were produced by immunoSEQ multiplex PCR, yet TCRdb's version contains in-frame clones alone and is incomplete. Counted here are 65,000 to 75,000 clones, more than 70% occurring once; the ten biggest clones make up roughly 6.1%. The material sequenced was CD4+ or CD8+ T cells sorted from blood, taken in a trial of the OX40 agonist ivuxolimab. The receptors were sampled from an adult with an advanced solid tumor such as melanoma, head and neck, liver or kidney cancer. The CDR3 runs from the conserved cysteine through the conserved F or W. Fields, in order: clone size, V gene, J gene, D gene, CDR3 protein, CDR3 DNA. A D gene is named only where the DNA matches it firmly. Clone size is shown for a subset of rows, as once, few, many or a class of expanded clone.

clone_size: NA
v_call: TRBV6-5
j_call: TRBJ1-2
d_call: NA
cdr3_aa: CASTDNGGYTF
cdr3_nt: TGTGCCAGCACCGACAACGGGGGCTACACCTTC

clone_size: NA
v_call: TRBV4-2
j_call: TRBJ1-2
d_call: NA
cdr3_aa: CASSQRQPGSDYGYTF
cdr3_nt: TGTGCCAGCAGCCAAAGACAGCCGGGGTCAGACTATGGCTACACCTTC

clone_size: NA
v_call: TRBV29-1
j_call: TRBJ1-2
d_call: NA
cdr3_aa: CSVEGGGYGYTF
cdr3_nt: TGCAGCGTTGAAGGGGGAGGCTATGGCTACACCTTC

clone_size: NA
v_call: TRBV10-3
j_call: TRBJ2-1
d_call: TRBD1
cdr3_aa: CAISRTGGNEQFF
cdr3_nt: TGTGCCATCAGTCGGACAGGGGGAAATGAGCAGTTCTTC

clone_size: NA
v_call: TRBV15
j_call: TRBJ2-2
d_call: TRBD2
cdr3_aa: CATSKGRGLSGTTGELFF
cdr3_nt: TGTGCCACCAGTAAAGGCAGGGGCCTTAGCGGGACCACCGGGGAGCTGTTTTTT

clone_size: NA
v_call: TRBV6-5
j_call: TRBJ1-1
d_call: TRBD1
cdr3_aa: CASSNRGNTEAFF
cdr3_nt: TGTGCCAGTTCTAACAGGGGGAACACTGAAGCTTTCTTT

clone_size: once
v_call: TRBV2
j_call: TRBJ2-6
d_call: NA
cdr3_aa: CASSDSAGANVLTF
cdr3_nt: TGTGCCAGCAGTGATTCAGCTGGGGCCAACGTCCTGACTTTC

clone_size: NA
v_call: TRBV11-1
j_call: TRBJ2-3
d_call: TRBD1
cdr3_aa: CASVQGPTSTDTQYF
cdr3_nt: TGTGCCAGCGTACAGGGGCCGACTAGCACAGATACGCAGTATTTT

clone_size: NA
v_call: TRBV5-6
j_call: TRBJ2-7
d_call: NA
cdr3_aa: CASSLLKKVGEQYF
cdr3_nt: TGTGCCAGCAGCTTGCTCAAGAAGGTAGGGGAGCAGTACTTC

clone_size: once
v_call: TRBV27
j_call: TRBJ2-2
d_call: NA
cdr3_aa: CASSLGQEATGELFF
cdr3_nt: TGTGCCAGCAGTTTAGGGCAGGAAGCCACCGGGGAGCTGTTTTTT

clone_size: NA
v_call: TRBV27
j_call: TRBJ2-5
d_call: NA
cdr3_aa: CASSLYRQETQYF
cdr3_nt: TGTGCCAGCAGTTTATACAGACAAGAGACCCAGTACTTC

clone_size: once
v_call: TRBV7-8
j_call: TRBJ1-4
d_call: TRBD1
cdr3_aa: CASSLGQGPLSGLSTNEKLFF
cdr3_nt: TGTGCCAGCAGCTTAGGACAGGGGCCCCTTAGTGGGCTCTCAACTAATGAAAAACTGTTTTTT

clone_size: NA
v_call: TRBV2
j_call: TRBJ2-1
d_call: NA
cdr3_aa: CASSERGSGNEQFF
cdr3_nt: TGTGCCAGCAGTGAACGGGGGAGCGGCAATGAGCAGTTCTTC

clone_size: NA
v_call: TRBV15
j_call: TRBJ2-1
d_call: NA
cdr3_aa: CATSRDPGRPPYNEQFF
cdr3_nt: TGTGCCACCAGCAGAGATCCGGGGCGGCCGCCCTACAATGAGCAGTTCTTC

clone_size: NA
v_call: TRBV9
j_call: TRBJ1-6
d_call: NA
cdr3_aa: CASSVGGQGRSPLHF
cdr3_nt: TGTGCCAGCAGCGTAGGAGGTCAAGGGAGGTCACCCCTCCACTTT

clone_size: few
v_call: TRBV7-2
j_call: TRBJ1-1
d_call: TRBD1
cdr3_aa: CASSRTGTGGAGTEAFF
cdr3_nt: TGTGCCAGCAGCCGAACCGGGACAGGGGGCGCAGGGACTGAAGCTTTCTTT

clone_size: NA
v_call: TRBV19
j_call: TRBJ2-7
d_call: NA
cdr3_aa: CASSRREGEQYF
cdr3_nt: TGTGCCAGTAGTCGGAGAGAAGGGGAGCAGTACTTC

clone_size: NA
v_call: TRBV6-1
j_call: TRBJ1-4
d_call: TRBD1
cdr3_aa: CASSDLIGTENEKLFF
cdr3_nt: TGTGCCAGCAGTGATCTTATCGGGACAGAGAATGAAAAACTGTTTTTT

clone_size: NA
v_call: TRBV4-1
j_call: TRBJ2-7
d_call: TRBD2
cdr3_aa: CASTRGGEGYEQYF
cdr3_nt: TGCGCCAGCACCCGGGGGGGTGAGGGCTACGAGCAGTACTTC

clone_size: NA
v_call: TRBV6-6
j_call: TRBJ1-3
d_call: NA
cdr3_aa: CASRVGSPTGNTIYF
cdr3_nt: TGTGCCAGCAGGGTGGGCAGTCCGACTGGAAACACCATATATTTT

clone_size: NA
v_call: TRBV5-8
j_call: TRBJ2-7
d_call: NA
cdr3_aa: CASSLGDEQYF
cdr3_nt: TGTGCCAGCAGCTTGGGGGACGAGCAGTACTTC

clone_size: NA
v_call: TRBV13
j_call: TRBJ2-3
d_call: NA
cdr3_aa: CASSLGSRVDTQYF
cdr3_nt: TGTGCCAGCAGCTTAGGTTCCAGGGTGGATACGCAGTATTTT

clone_size: NA
v_call: TRBV5-1
j_call: TRBJ2-1
d_call: NA
cdr3_aa: CASSLLGVGNEQFF
cdr3_nt: TGCGCCAGCAGCTTGTTAGGGGTAGGGAATGAGCAGTTCTTC